Below are 13 T cell receptor beta chains sequenced from a single sample in a study of CD8 T cells in Susac syndrome. Reverse transcription of roughly 0.5 to 1 ug RNA was carried out with random hexamers. TCRdb analysed the immunoSEQ multiplex PCR reads with MiXCR anew, one entry per CDR3 protein. The sample carries 250,000 to 300,000 distinct CDR3 sequences, 70% to 90% recorded once. The specimen was CD8+ T cells from PBMCs. All receptors come from a human donor with multiple sclerosis.

This clonotype was seen once. The gene calls are TRBV14 and TRBJ2-2; unclear D gene. The CDR3 is 14 residues long. V dropped 0 bases and J dropped 5 bases, with 7 bases sitting between them. In germline, CDR1 is SGHDN, CDR2 FVKESK. DNA of the CDR3: TGTGCCAGCAGCCAAGATCGTCGGACCGGGGAGCTGTTTTTT. Its protein product is CASSQDRRTGELFF.

The V call is TRBV6-1, the J call TRBJ2-3, with 10 nucleotides matching TRBD2. Trimming removed 6 bases from V and 0 bases from J; junction bases left unmatched: 6. Germline CDR1 reads MNHNS; CDR2 reads SASEGT. This CDR3 region has 16 residues. CDR3 nucleotides: TGTGCCAGCAGAGGGCTAGCGGGAGCGAGCACAGATACGCAGTATTTT. Translated, it gives CASRGLAGASTDTQYF.

The DNA of the CDR3 is TGTGCCAGCAGTTTAGCCGGGAGAGGTAACGATGAGCAGTTCTTC. This gives the protein CASSLAGRGNDEQFF. The gene calls are TRBV27 and TRBJ2-1, with D possibly TRBD2 on 6 matching bases. The CDR3 totals 15 residues. Germline CDR1 and CDR2: MNHEY and SMNVEV (reference sequence). The ends were cut back, 2 bases at V and 8 bases at J, with 16 bases in the middle.

The V call is TRBV4-2, the J call TRBJ2-3, with D possibly being TRBD1 (6 bases). Germline lookup yields CDR1 LGHNA and CDR2 YNFKEQ. Trimming shortened V by 2 bases and J by 3 bases, and 12 bases separated the two germline ends. The CDR3 is 15 residues long. CDR3 DNA sequence: TGTGCCAGCAGCCAATTCAGGGGACAAACAGATACGCAGTATTTT. Protein: CASSQFRGQTDTQYF.

This sequence joins TRBV9 and TRBJ2-2; no clear D. The CDR3 has 14 amino acids. Between the trimmed V and J ends, which lost 3 bases and 6 bases, there was a span of 12 bases. Germline V gene sequence: CDR1 SGDLS, CDR2 YYNGEE. CDR3: CASSESHRAGELFF. The CDR3 region has the DNA TGTGCCAGCAGCGAATCCCATAGGGCCGGGGAGCTGTTTTTT.

This chain links TRBV5-6 with TRBJ2-7; 9 nucleotides agree with TRBD1. Germline V gives CDR1 SGHDT, CDR2 YYEEEE. The CDR3 spans 16 residues. Trimming removed 4 bases from V and 1 base from J; junction bases left unmatched: 9. CDR3 amino acids: CASSKDGTGLSYEQYF. The CDR3 DNA follows: TGTGCCAGCAGCAAAGACGGGACAGGGTTGTCCTACGAGCAGTACTTC.

This chain connects TRBV12-3 or TRBV12-4 to TRBJ1-5, with D unclear. Trimming cost V 6 bases and J 0 bases, with 12 bases left between them. The CDR3 consists of 15 residues. The CDR3 sequence: CASRRGSYSNQPQHF. DNA for the CDR3: TGTGCCAGCAGGCGCGGTAGCTATAGCAATCAGCCCCAGCATTTT.

V usage is TRBV30 and J usage is TRBJ2-1; D unclear. Trimming took 5 bases from V and 3 from J, leaving 8 bases between them. CDR3 size: 12 residues. The germline CDR1 and CDR2 sequences are GTSNPN and SVGIG (reference sequence). In DNA, the CDR3 is TGTGCCTGGGGACCCCGCTACAATGAGCAGTTCTTC. This encodes CAWGPRYNEQFF.

This clonotype was seen only a few times. CDR3 in DNA: TGTGCCAGCAGTTACTCGGGCGGGAGTGGTAATGAGCAGTTCTTC. Its protein product is CASSYSGGSGNEQFF. This chain links TRBV6-5 with TRBJ2-1; TRBD2 aligns across 7 bases. CDR1 is MNHEY and CDR2 is SVGAGI in the germline V gene. V trimming: 0 bases; J trimming: 7 bases; junction bases outside the gene matches: 6. This CDR3 is 15 amino acids long.

The chain has TRBV27 and TRBJ2-1; 11 bases agree with TRBD2. This CDR3 is 18 amino acids long. Germline V lookup: CDR1 MNHEY, CDR2 SMNVEV (reference sequence). The J segment lost 6 bases and the V segment lost 3 bases, leaving 13 bases of the junction unmatched. CDR3: CASSFRPPIAGGGNEQFF. The CDR3, as DNA: TGTGCCAGCAGTTTCCGACCCCCTATAGCGGGAGGGGGCAATGAGCAGTTCTTC.

The rearrangement links TRBV6-5 to TRBJ2-2; 7 bases fit TRBD2. Germline CDR1 and CDR2: MNHEY and SVGAGI. The trim removed 10 bases at V and 0 bases at J, leaving 5 bases unmatched. CDR3 length: 14 amino acids. The DNA of the CDR3 is TGTGCCACAGCCAGCGGGACGAACACCGGGGAGCTGTTTTTT. Translation: CATASGTNTGELFF.

The J gene is TRBJ1-5, the V gene TRBV27, with a possible D match to TRBD1 (6 bases). The CDR3 sequence is 14 residues long. The germline V and J ends were trimmed by 2 bases and 6 bases, with 11 bases remaining between them. Germline CDR1 is MNHEY and CDR2 is SMNVEV (reference sequence). The CDR3 sequence: CASSLRDNSQPQHF. The CDR3 DNA reads TGTGCCAGCAGTTTACGGGACAATAGTCAGCCCCAGCATTTT.

This clonotype was counted a single time. This rearrangement joins TRBV7-9 to TRBJ1-2; a weak D match, TRBD1 (5 bases). CDR3 size: 12 residues. Looked up from germline, CDR1 is SEHNR and CDR2 is FQNEAQ (reference sequence). Trimming left V 1 base short and J 10 bases short, with 10 bases between. CDR3 sequence: CASSLGTRDYTF. The CDR3 DNA is TGTGCCAGCAGCTTAGGGACAAGAGACTACACCTTC.